The next 21 T cell receptor beta chains were all read from a single sample in a study of a mutant IDH1 vaccine in newly diagnosed glioma. As for time point: baseline, week 1 (first vaccination visit). Treatment defined: pre-vaccination baseline after standard-of-care therapy. Some clones are missing from TCRdb's copy, which holds only in-frame ones; the method was immunoSEQ multiplex PCR. The sample contains just under 95,000 clones, about four fifths of which appear only once. This specimen was PBMCs, taken from a glioma patient treated with radiotherapy, temozolomide or both. The receptors come from a man aged 35-49 years with glioma.

This chain uses TRBV6-6 with TRBJ2-7; the match to TRBD1 covers 8 bases. V lost 5 bases and J lost 1; bases outside the gene matches: 7. The CDR3 is 15 residues long. Germline assignment: CDR1 MNHNY and CDR2 SVGAGI (reference sequence). CDR3 loop: CASSPPTGESYEQYF. CDR3 DNA sequence: TGTGCCAGCAGTCCGCCGACAGGGGAGTCCTACGAGCAGTACTTC.

The chain is built from TRBV11-2 and TRBJ2-1; D remains unclear. The CDR3 contains 16 residues. Germline V gives CDR1 SGHAT, CDR2 FQNNGV. The V end lost 4 bases, the J end lost 2 bases, and 15 bases lay between the germline ends. This chain's CDR3 is CASSSRDTVAYNEQFF. The CDR3 bases are TGTGCCAGCAGCTCCCGTGATACGGTAGCCTACAATGAGCAGTTCTTC.

The chain employs TRBV28 and TRBJ1-2; the D is unclear. Trimming removed 2 bases at V and 0 bases at J, with 4 bases between. The CDR3 totals 13 residues. Germline V gene lookup returns CDR1 MDHEN and CDR2 SYDVKM. CDR3 nucleotides: TGTGCCAGCAGTTTAAATCCTAACTATGGCTACACCTTC. As protein: CASSLNPNYGYTF.

The rearrangement links TRBV7-2 to TRBJ2-1; possibly TRBD1 or TRBD2 for D (5 bases each). V was shortened by 5 bases and J by 0 bases, with 17 bases between the two germline ends. The germline V gene has CDR1 SGHTA and CDR2 FQGNSA. The CDR3 totals 17 residues. This CDR3 reads CASSLGRDPTSYNEQFF. The CDR3 DNA reads TGTGCCAGCAGCCTCGGTCGGGACCCGACCTCCTACAATGAGCAGTTCTTC.

The chain links TRBV5-6 to TRBJ1-2; a weak D match, TRBD1 (6 bases). Germline CDR1 SGHDT, CDR2 YYEEEE. The CDR3 runs 15 residues. Trimming removed 2 bases at V and 5 bases at J, with 16 bases between. CDR3 nucleotide sequence: TGTGCCAGCAGCTTCCGGGCCCCAGGGGCGTATGGCTACACCTTC. Its translation: CASSFRAPGAYGYTF. The full variable domain, rest sourced from reference TRBV5-6 and TRBJ1-2, is DAGVTQSPTHLIKTRGQQVTLRCSPKSGHDTVSWYQQALGQGPQFIFQYYEEEERQRGNFPDRFSGHQFPNYSSELNVNALLLGDSALYLCASSFRAPGAYGYTFGSGTRLTVV.

This chain uses TRBV4-1 with TRBJ2-3; D possibly uses TRBD1 or TRBD2 (5 bases each). Germline assignment: CDR1 MGHRA and CDR2 YSYEKL. The CDR3 runs 18 residues. With 0 bases removed from V and 1 base from J, the gap between germline ends came to 17 bases. The CDR3 is CASSQDGGVGLGTDTQYF. DNA for the CDR3: TGCGCCAGCAGCCAAGATGGGGGAGTGGGGTTGGGCACAGATACGCAGTATTTT.

This chain connects TRBV7-8 to TRBJ1-1; D not certain. This CDR3 spans 14 amino acids. Germline V gene data show CDR1 as SGHVS and CDR2 as FQNEAQ. The V and J ends lost 5 bases and 0 bases respectively, with 10 bases between them. In DNA form, the CDR3 reads TGTGCCAGCAGCGCCACAGTTATGAACACTGAAGCTTTCTTT. Its translation is CASSATVMNTEAFF.

The table lists this clone with a few counts. This chain links TRBV5-6 with TRBJ2-3; D call uncertain. V gave up 2 bases and J gave up 3 bases, with 13 bases separating them. The CDR3 is 15 residues long. CDR1 is SGHDT, CDR2 YYEEEE, per germline. The CDR3 is CASSLGPRSTDTQYF. CDR3 in DNA: TGTGCCAGCAGCTTAGGACCCCGATCAACAGATACGCAGTATTTT.

The chain combines TRBV7-2 with TRBJ2-1, with TRBD2 as a possible D gene (5 bases). Looked up from germline, CDR1 is SGHTA and CDR2 is FQGNSA. The CDR3 covers 17 residues. Trimming stripped 3 bases from V and 2 bases from J, with 17 bases between. As DNA, the CDR3 is TGTGCCAGCAGCTTCCGAACCCTAGCTTTGGCCTACAATGAGCAGTTCTTC. As protein: CASSFRTLALAYNEQFF.

The chain joins TRBV5-5 to TRBJ2-7; TRBD1 matches at 9 bases. Germline CDR1 is SGHKS and CDR2 is YYEKEE (reference sequence). V gave up 4 bases and J gave up 2 bases; unmatched junction bases: 4. The CDR3 is 14 residues long. CDR3 nucleotide sequence: TGTGCCAGCAGCCAAACAGGGGGCACCTACGAGCAGTACTTC. Amino acid sequence: CASSQTGGTYEQYF.

The V and J genes are TRBV11-2 and TRBJ2-7; a weak D match, TRBD1 (5 bases). This CDR3 has 15 amino acids. Germline V gives CDR1 SGHAT, CDR2 FQNNGV. V lost 0 bases to trimming and J lost 5 bases, with 14 bases between them. CDR3 in amino acids: CASSLDTGFADEQYF. The CDR3 DNA reads TGTGCCAGCAGCTTAGATACAGGCTTTGCTGACGAGCAGTACTTC.

The chain carries TRBV25-1 and TRBJ2-7, with TRBD2 as a possible D gene (6 bases). Trimming pared 4 bases from V and 7 bases from J, leaving 11 bases between. Germline V CDR1 and CDR2: MGHDK, SYGVNS. This CDR3 comprises 12 residues. CDR3 DNA sequence: TGTGCCAGCAGTGCTGGAGGGTTAGAGCAGTACTTC. Amino acid sequence: CASSAGGLEQYF.

The V gene is TRBV7-2, the J gene TRBJ2-2; 7 bases agree with TRBD1. CDR1 and CDR2 from the germline V gene are SGHTA and FQGNSA. The CDR3 loop spans 15 amino acids. The junction had 4 bases not matched to a gene; V was cut back by 2 bases and J by 4 bases. CDR3 coding DNA: TGTGCCAGCAGCTTAACAGGGGTTAGCACCGGGGAGCTGTTTTTT. It yields the protein CASSLTGVSTGELFF.

This chain joins TRBV2 and TRBJ1-1, with D perhaps TRBD1 (5 bases). The CDR3 consists of 14 residues. Trimming took 4 bases from V and 0 from J, leaving 9 bases between them. Germline lookup yields CDR1 SNHLY and CDR2 FYNNEI. As DNA, the CDR3 is TGTGCCAGCAGTGGGGACGTCATGAACACTGAAGCTTTCTTT. As protein: CASSGDVMNTEAFF.

The rearrangement joins TRBV21-1 to TRBJ2-7; the D call TRBD1 from the table was never checked on the DNA. TRBV21-1 is tagged as a pseudogene. The CDR3 sequence is 12 residues long. CDR3 sequence reads: CARPQECYEQYF. The DNA for the CDR3 is TGTGCCAGACCGCAGGAATGCTACGAGCAGTACTTC.

The chain recombines TRBV11-2 with TRBJ2-3, with D unclear. Germline CDR1 SGHAT, CDR2 FQNNGV. V was cut by 5 bases and J by 4 bases, with 10 bases left in between. The CDR3 consists of 13 residues. The CDR3 sequence: CASSILFPDTQYF. CDR3 nucleotides: TGTGCCAGCAGCATCCTATTCCCAGATACGCAGTATTTT. The full variable domain, with the rest looked up from reference TRBV11-2 and TRBJ2-3, is EAGVAQSPRYKIIEKRQSVAFWCNPISGHATLYWYQQILGQGPKLLIQFQNNGVVDDSQLPKDRFSAERLKGVDSTLKIQPAKLEDSAVYLCASSILFPDTQYFGPGTRLTVL.

V is TRBV28 and J is TRBJ1-2, with a possible D match to TRBD1 (5 bases). Trimming pared 5 bases from V and 8 bases from J, leaving 18 bases between. The germline gives CDR1 MDHEN, CDR2 SYDVKM. The CDR3 totals 14 residues. CDR3 loop: CASSAPGGVGGYTF. The DNA for the CDR3 is TGTGCCAGCAGTGCCCCGGGGGGTGTAGGGGGCTACACCTTC.

V is TRBV19 and J is TRBJ2-2; weak D call: TRBD2 (8 bases). The ends were cut back, 5 bases at V and 6 bases at J, with 25 bases in the middle. CDR1 and CDR2 from the germline V gene are LNHDA and SQIVND (reference sequence). The CDR3 covers 18 residues. CDR3 sequence: CASSPMGLEGGYPGELFF. In DNA form, the CDR3 reads TGTGCCAGTAGTCCCATGGGACTAGAAGGGGGCTACCCCGGGGAGCTGTTTTTT.

This clone appeared a few times. J is TRBJ1-3 and V is TRBV30, with D maybe TRBD1 (5 bases). Germline V gene lookup returns CDR1 GTSNPN and CDR2 SVGIG (reference sequence). Trimming cost V 2 bases and J 1 base, with 12 bases left between them. The CDR3 is 15 amino acids. The CDR3 DNA is TGTGCCTGGAGTTTCGGGGGAATATCTGGAAACACCATATATTTT. It codes for CAWSFGGISGNTIYF.

The chain employs TRBV5-4 and TRBJ1-2; TRBD1 matches at 9 bases. V was pared by 0 bases and J by 6 bases, with 9 bases of the junction left unmatched. Germline V lookup: CDR1 SGHNT, CDR2 YYREEE (reference sequence). The CDR3 is made up of 16 amino acids. This CDR3 reads CASSLAPRQGENGYTF. DNA of the CDR3: TGTGCCAGCAGCTTGGCTCCCAGACAGGGGGAAAATGGCTACACCTTC.

The J gene is TRBJ1-6, the V gene TRBV6-4; tentative D call: TRBD1 (5 bases). The V gene's germline CDR1 is MRHNA and CDR2 SNTAGT. The CDR3 sequence is 14 residues long. V was cut by 5 bases and J by 4 bases, with 9 bases left in between. The CDR3 loop is CASSRQSYNSPLHF. CDR3 in DNA: TGTGCCAGCAGTCGACAGTCTTATAATTCACCCCTCCACTTT.